These T cell receptor beta chains were read from a single sample in a study of blood T cell repertoires in COVID-19. Produced via immunoSEQ multiplex PCR; TCRdb's table is partial and in-frame only. The sample yields 150,000 or so clones, approximately 90% seen once. Sequenced sample: peripheral blood. Every receptor here comes from a man between 25 and 39 years old with COVID-19, enrolled during active disease. Each CDR3 is given with its conserved first and last residue. The order of the fields is D gene, clone size, V gene, J gene, CDR3 protein, CDR3 DNA. D genes are given only for firm matches. Size is omitted from some rows. Given values are once, few, many or a class for expanded clones.

>TRBD1|.|TRBV18|TRBJ2-1
CASSPKGGFRDEQFF
TGTGCCAGCTCACCGAAAGGGGGCTTCAGGGATGAGCAGTTCTTC
>.|once|TRBV27|TRBJ2-1
CASSFGLLNEQFF
TGTGCCAGCAGTTTTGGACTCCTTAATGAGCAGTTCTTC
>.|.|TRBV29-1|TRBJ1-1
CSARRGNTEAFF
TGCAGCGCCCGTAGAGGGAACACTGAAGCTTTCTTT
>TRBD2|.|TRBV7-2|TRBJ2-3
CASSLVIVAGGGWDTQYF
TGTGCCAGCAGCTTAGTGATCGTAGCGGGAGGCGGCTGGGATACGCAGTATTTT
>.|.|TRBV11-2|TRBJ1-1
CASSLERGGWPNTEAFF
TGTGCCAGCAGCTTAGAACGGGGGGGCTGGCCGAACACTGAAGCTTTCTTT
>TRBD2|.|TRBV30|TRBJ2-7
CAWSLGEGLNEQYF
TGTGCCTGGAGTCTGGGGGAGGGCCTAAACGAGCAGTACTTC
>.|.|TRBV5-1|TRBJ2-1
CASSGAPGSSYNEQFF
TGCGCCAGCAGCGGCGCGCCGGGGAGCTCCTACAATGAGCAGTTCTTC
>TRBD1|.|TRBV4-3|TRBJ1-2
CASSQDRAGQGDYGYTF
TGCGCCAGCAGCCAAGATCGCGCAGGACAGGGCGACTATGGCTACACCTTC
>.|.|TRBV3-1/TRBV3-2|TRBJ1-3
CASSQQGYGNTIYF
TGTGCCAGCAGTCAACAGGGATACGGAAACACCATATATTTT
>.|.|TRBV28|TRBJ2-7
CASTANRGASYEQYF
TGTGCCAGCACCGCCAATCGTGGAGCCTCCTACGAGCAGTACTTC
>TRBD1|.|TRBV28|TRBJ1-5
CASSAPGGHQPQHF
TGTGCCAGCAGTGCCCCAGGGGGGCATCAGCCCCAGCATTTT
>TRBD1|.|TRBV18|TRBJ2-2
CASSPTGSLGTGELFF
TGTGCCAGCTCACCGACAGGGAGCTTAGGAACCGGGGAGCTGTTTTTT
>TRBD2|few|TRBV27|TRBJ2-1
CASSFSSGQDGEQFF
TGTGCCAGCAGTTTCTCTAGCGGTCAGGACGGTGAGCAGTTCTTC
>.|.|TRBV6-5|TRBJ1-4
CASRKGVANEKLFF
TGTGCCAGCAGGAAGGGGGTGGCTAATGAAAAACTGTTTTTT
>.|.|TRBV7-9|TRBJ1-1
CASSGQTEAFF
TGTGCCAGCAGCGGACAGACCGAAGCTTTCTTT
>TRBD2|.|TRBV18|TRBJ2-3
CASSPLPSGYTDTQYF
TGTGCCAGCTCACCCCTGCCTAGCGGTTACACAGATACGCAGTATTTT
>.|once|TRBV5-1|TRBJ2-3
CASTLVGGTDTQYF
TGCGCCAGCACCCTGGTGGGAGGCACAGATACGCAGTATTTT
>.|.|TRBV7-5|TRBJ2-7
CARSSALRGPVVEQYF
TGTGCCAGAAGCTCAGCCCTGAGGGGGCCGGTCGTTGAGCAGTACTTC
>TRBD1|.|TRBV25-1|TRBJ1-6
CASRGTGGSPLHF
TGTGCCAGCAGAGGGACAGGGGGCTCACCCCTCCACTTT
>.|.|TRBV6-5|TRBJ1-6
CASSPYSLNSPLHF
TGTGCCAGCAGCCCCTACTCGCTGAATTCACCCCTCCACTTT
>.|.|TRBV2|TRBJ1-1
CASTDRYTEAFF
TGTGCCAGCACTGACAGATACACTGAAGCTTTCTTT
>.|.|TRBV7-2|TRBJ1-5
CASSLGSGSGNQPQHF
TGTGCCAGCAGCTTAGGGAGCGGTTCAGGCAATCAGCCCCAGCATTTT
>.|.|TRBV4-2|TRBJ1-2
CASSQDGAGALNGYTF
TGTGCCAGCAGCCAAGACGGTGCGGGGGCTTTGAATGGCTACACCTTC
>.|few|TRBV24-1|TRBJ2-1
CATSDSSSLAYNEQFF
TGTGCCACCAGTGATTCTAGCAGCCTTGCCTACAATGAGCAGTTCTTC
>.|.|TRBV7-9|TRBJ2-1
CASSFFLSPSYNEQFF
TGTGCCAGCAGCTTTTTCCTGAGCCCCTCCTACAATGAGCAGTTCTTC
>TRBD1|.|TRBV19|TRBJ2-5
CASSMGQGGGETQYF
TGTGCCAGTAGTATGGGACAGGGAGGGGGAGAGACCCAGTACTTC
>.|.|TRBV28|TRBJ1-3
CASSLPEEGHTQTGNTIYF
TGTGCCAGCAGTTTACCTGAGGAGGGTCACACTCAAACTGGAAACACCATATATTTT
>.|.|TRBV28|TRBJ1-2
CASSLRGTIYYGYTF
TGTGCCAGCAGTTTAAGGGGGACTATCTACTATGGCTACACCTTC
>TRBD1|.|TRBV9|TRBJ2-3
CASSPRDRTSTDTQYF
TGTGCCAGCAGCCCCCGGGACAGGACAAGCACAGATACGCAGTATTTT
>.|.|TRBV5-4|TRBJ2-3
CASTREWADTQYF
TGTGCCAGCACCCGGGAGTGGGCAGATACGCAGTATTTT
>TRBD2|few|TRBV6-2/TRBV6-3|TRBJ2-7
CASSYPLAGGPSYEQYF
TGTGCCAGCAGTTACCCCCTAGCGGGGGGCCCATCCTACGAGCAGTACTTC
>.|.|TRBV4-1|TRBJ1-6
CASSLGREGNSPLHF
TGCGCCAGCAGCCTAGGCCGAGAGGGAAATTCACCCCTCCACTTT
>.|once|TRBV9|TRBJ2-7
CASSGGSYEQYF
TGTGCCAGCAGCGGAGGTTCCTACGAGCAGTACTTC
>TRBD1|.|TRBV19|TRBJ2-7
CASTQRLGQGSYEQYF
TGTGCCAGTACCCAAAGATTGGGACAGGGCTCCTACGAGCAGTACTTC
>.|once|TRBV5-5|TRBJ2-2
CASSSTPSVTGELFF
TGTGCCAGCAGCTCGACTCCCTCGGTGACCGGGGAGCTGTTTTTT
>.|few|TRBV7-2|TRBJ1-1
CASSSDRNTEAFF
TGTGCCAGCAGCTCGGACAGGAACACTGAAGCTTTCTTT
>TRBD1|.|TRBV7-3|TRBJ1-2
CASSPFSGTGGRLILYGYTF
TGTGCCAGCAGCCCTTTCTCCGGGACAGGGGGCCGCCTAATCCTCTATGGCTACACCTTC
>.|.|TRBV20-1|TRBJ1-3
CSASAPTGYSGNTIYF
TGCAGTGCTAGTGCCCCGACAGGATACTCTGGAAACACCATATATTTT
>.|.|TRBV10-3|TRBJ2-2
CAIRDSARGELFF
TGTGCCATCAGGGACAGCGCGCGTGGGGAGCTGTTTTTT
>.|few|TRBV4-2|TRBJ2-5
CASSQEGGRQETQYF
TGTGCCAGCAGCCAAGAAGGGGGTCGGCAAGAGACCCAGTACTTC
>TRBD1|.|TRBV7-2|TRBJ1-1
CASSSSDRGRLNTEAFF
TGTGCCAGCAGCTCGTCGGACAGGGGGCGCTTGAACACTGAAGCTTTCTTT
>TRBD1|once|TRBV30|TRBJ2-3
CAWRRGLGTDTQYF
TGTGCCTGGAGAAGGGGGCTGGGCACAGATACGCAGTATTTT
>TRBD1|.|TRBV28|TRBJ1-5
CASSPLTGVNQPQHF
TGTGCCAGCAGCCCCCTGACAGGGGTCAATCAGCCCCAGCATTTT
>.|few|TRBV28|TRBJ2-1
CASTADRPSGNEQFF
TGTGCCAGCACCGCCGACAGACCATCTGGTAATGAGCAGTTCTTC
>.|.|TRBV5-6|TRBJ1-1
CASSSDYSPMNTEAFF
TGTGCCAGCAGCTCTGACTACAGCCCCATGAACACTGAAGCTTTCTTT